This T cell receptor beta chain was recorded in a study of beta chain features in type 1 diabetes (dated 2018 in TCRdb). Describing the broader study: Patients and healthy donors did not differ in mean age, gender distribution, total cell number or subset yield. The study compared TCRB repertoires of sorted circulating CD4+ T cell subsets between recently diagnosed type 1 diabetes patients and matched healthy donors. Across all samples, fewer than 110,000,000 sorted cells were examined, and cell number per subset correlated strongly with RNA yield. Regulatory and stem cell-like memory subsets were isolated from only 8 patients and 8 healthy donors, whereas naive and central memory subsets came from all 30 or so donors.

The entire isolated RNA was reverse transcribed using the High Capacity cDNA Reverse Transcription Kit, and thus expressed TCRB transcripts were sequenced. Deep immunoSEQ sequencing was performed on naive, central memory and regulatory T cell samples, with an average of roughly 3.5 million total reads per sample. Sorted cells were lysed in RLT buffer and RNA was extracted with DNase-treated RNeasy Micro or Mini kits, depending on cell number. Each cell subset was processed separately to prevent cross-contamination, with patient and healthy donor samples processed together. The immunoSEQ multiplex PCR was used to amplify TCRB sequences from cDNA, generating 87-bp fragments that spanned the CDR3 region. Amplicons were sequenced on the Illumina HiSeq platform. The published analysis was carried out like this. Synthetic template baselines were used to correct PCR bias computationally, reads within Hamming distance 2 were collapsed together, and singletons that could not be merged were discarded. By aligning reads against IMGT, V, D and J genes, CDR3 length, and insertions or deletions at six rearrangement sites were assigned. Within each subset, clonotype counts were normalized to the number of sorted cells before true diversity and Gini coefficients were calculated with the tcR R package. The overlap coefficient, calculated on TCRB nucleotide sequences, was used to quantify repertoire sharing. As a proxy for the pre-selection repertoire, out-of-frame TCRB sequences from naive cells were analyzed. TCRdb mirrors the immuneACCESS table, restricted to in-frame sequences. Some clones are absent from its copies; in checked studies, under half trace to an unresolved V gene, and the reason for the others is unknown. The DNA gave D and trimming, while V, J and clone size come from that table. Recorded for this sample are more than 550,000 clones; over 12% of them occurred a single time. The ten top clones hold approximately 0.042% of the sample.

The full study reports these points: A moderate but significant shortening of TCRB CDR3 length was observed in type 1 diabetes patients in all four CD4+ subsets. PCR might favor shorter templates, but patient and control samples were amplified and corrected together, so any skew would affect both groups equally. Sequencing cDNA rather than genomic DNA could over-represent highly expressing activated cells, although activation and CD3 levels did not differ between groups. At VDJ recombination sites, patients with type 1 diabetes made fewer insertions and deleted more nucleotides, a pattern implying thymic rearrangement abnormalities. Because small numbers of individuals were included in the HLA sub-analyses, any influence of HLA type on TCRB rearrangement was left unresolved. Naive, central memory and regulatory TCRB repertoires appeared more similar among patients than among healthy donors.

Comment on this clone: Its antigen is still unknown. No base quality information exists; no much larger clone differs at one position.

From each donor, a single peripheral blood sample of 90 to 150 mL on average was drawn into heparinised tubes. A BD FACSAria II and a panel including CD45RO, CCR7, CD25, CD127, CD95 and CD27 were used to sort naive, central memory, regulatory and stem cell-like memory CD4+ T cells. All sorted populations exceeded 95% purity. Right away, PBMCs were isolated by Lymphoprep density gradient centrifugation and were stained directly, with no culture step. Samples were stained and sorted in pairs, with one healthy donor and one patient per experiment, so that batch effects were minimized. The junction carries 14 bases between V and J, which are trimmed by 7 bases and 2 bases respectively. The CDR3 sequence holds 13 residues, the cysteine and phenylalanine included. Here the CDR3 DNA is all that survives: 39 bases in frame from base 1. CDR1 and CDR2 are read off the germline V gene as SQVTM and ANQGSEA.

This sequence originates from a man aged 18 to 35 with type 1 diabetes. This receptor chain uses TRBV29-1 and TRBJ1-1, and TRBD1 may be the D gene, going by 6 matching bases. Material for sequencing was naive CD4+ T cells from blood. Sample cell subset or site, as interpreted from the label and publication: true naive CD4+ T cells. Here the CDR3 is given as CSAQKQGNTEAFF. The sequenced DNA is TGCAGCGCCCAGAAACAGGGAAACACTGAAGCTTTCTTT. The reference TRBV29-1 and TRBJ1-1 proteins fill in what lies around the CDR3, so the full variable domain reads SAVISQKPSRDICQRGTSLTIQCQVDSQVTMMFWYRQQPGQSLTLIATANQGSEATYESGFVIDKFPISRPNLTFSTLTVSNMSPEDSSIYLCSAQKQGNTEAFFGQGTRLTVV.